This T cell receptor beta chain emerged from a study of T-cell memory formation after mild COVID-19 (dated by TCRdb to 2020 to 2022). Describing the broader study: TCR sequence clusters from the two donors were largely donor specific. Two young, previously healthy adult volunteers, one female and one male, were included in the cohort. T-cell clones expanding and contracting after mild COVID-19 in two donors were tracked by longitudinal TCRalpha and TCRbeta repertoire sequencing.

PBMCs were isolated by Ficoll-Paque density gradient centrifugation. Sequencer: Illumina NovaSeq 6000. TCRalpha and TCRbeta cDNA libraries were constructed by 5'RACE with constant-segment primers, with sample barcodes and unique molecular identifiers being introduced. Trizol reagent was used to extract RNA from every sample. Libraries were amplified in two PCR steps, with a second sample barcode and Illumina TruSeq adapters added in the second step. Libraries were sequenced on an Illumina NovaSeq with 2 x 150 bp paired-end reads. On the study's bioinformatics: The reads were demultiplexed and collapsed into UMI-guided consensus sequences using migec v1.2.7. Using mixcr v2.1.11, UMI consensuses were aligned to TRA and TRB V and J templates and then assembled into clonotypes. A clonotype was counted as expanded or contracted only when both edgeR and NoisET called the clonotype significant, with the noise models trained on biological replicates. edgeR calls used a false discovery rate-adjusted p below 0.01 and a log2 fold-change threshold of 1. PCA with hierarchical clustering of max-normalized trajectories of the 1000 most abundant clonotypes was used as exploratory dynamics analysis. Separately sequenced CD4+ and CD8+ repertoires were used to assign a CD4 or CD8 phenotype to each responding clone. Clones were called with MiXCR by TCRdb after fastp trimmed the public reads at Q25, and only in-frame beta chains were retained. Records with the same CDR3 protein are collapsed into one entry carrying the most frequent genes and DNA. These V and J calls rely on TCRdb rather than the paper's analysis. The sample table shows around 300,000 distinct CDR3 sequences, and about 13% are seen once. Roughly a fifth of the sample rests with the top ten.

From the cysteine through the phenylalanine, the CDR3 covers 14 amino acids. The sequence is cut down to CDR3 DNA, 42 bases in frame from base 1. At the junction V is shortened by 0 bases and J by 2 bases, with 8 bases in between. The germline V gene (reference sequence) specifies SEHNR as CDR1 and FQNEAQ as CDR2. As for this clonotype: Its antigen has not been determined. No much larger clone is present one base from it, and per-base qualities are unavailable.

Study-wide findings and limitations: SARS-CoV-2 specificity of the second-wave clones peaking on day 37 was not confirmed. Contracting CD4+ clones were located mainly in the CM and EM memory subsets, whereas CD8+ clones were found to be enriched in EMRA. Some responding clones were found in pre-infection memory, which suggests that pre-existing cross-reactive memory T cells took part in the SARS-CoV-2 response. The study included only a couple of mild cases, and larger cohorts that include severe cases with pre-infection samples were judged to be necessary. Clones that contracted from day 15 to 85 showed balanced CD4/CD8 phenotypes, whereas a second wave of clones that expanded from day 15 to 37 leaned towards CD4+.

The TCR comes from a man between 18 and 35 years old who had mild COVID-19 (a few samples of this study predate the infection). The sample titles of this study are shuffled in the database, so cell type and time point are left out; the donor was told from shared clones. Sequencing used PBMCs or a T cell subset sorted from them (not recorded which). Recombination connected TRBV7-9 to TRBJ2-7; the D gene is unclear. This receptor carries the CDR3 CASSLAYQAYEQYF. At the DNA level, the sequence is TGTGCCAGCAGCTTAGCGTACCAGGCCTACGAGCAGTACTTC.